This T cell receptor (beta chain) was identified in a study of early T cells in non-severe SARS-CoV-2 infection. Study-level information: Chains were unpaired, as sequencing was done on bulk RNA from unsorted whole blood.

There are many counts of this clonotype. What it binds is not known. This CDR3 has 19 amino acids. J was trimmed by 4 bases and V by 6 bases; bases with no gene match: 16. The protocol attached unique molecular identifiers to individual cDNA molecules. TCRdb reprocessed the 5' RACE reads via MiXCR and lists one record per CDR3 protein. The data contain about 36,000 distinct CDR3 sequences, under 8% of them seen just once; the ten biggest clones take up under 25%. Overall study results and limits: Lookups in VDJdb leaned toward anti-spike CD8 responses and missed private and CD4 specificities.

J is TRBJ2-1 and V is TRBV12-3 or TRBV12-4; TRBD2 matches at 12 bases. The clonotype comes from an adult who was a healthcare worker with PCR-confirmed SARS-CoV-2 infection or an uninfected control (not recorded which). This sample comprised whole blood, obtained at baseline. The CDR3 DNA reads TGTGCCAGCAGCCCAAGTGGACTAGCGGGACGGGGAGATTACAATGAGCAGTTCTTC. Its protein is CASSPSGLAGRGDYNEQFF.